This T cell receptor beta chain was sequenced during a study of blood T cells in healthy people across ages. Study outcomes and limitations: A strong correlation between TCR beta diversity and naive T cell percentage was seen.

The sample, 7.5 to 10 milliliters of peripheral blood, was drawn from each donor. CDR1 is SGHKS, CDR2 YYEKEE, per germline (reference sequence). This CDR3 comprises 17 residues. Primed by a sample-barcoded 5' primer and a J-beta primer mix, a second PCR proceeded for roughly 6 to 12 cycles. From the 5' RACE reads, TCRdb called clonotypes with MiXCR, one entry per CDR3 protein. The data hold about 540,000 distinct CDR3 sequences, with about 24% observed a single time. A few counts support this clonotype. Antigen specificity is unknown. The junction and the germline gene differ at one end; a read error may be behind it. The sample was also reused in another study, on T cells of mothers and their children. As reported in that work: At a rate of about 1.5 ug per 15 ul, cDNA synthesis received all of the extracted RNA.

This clonotype was sampled from a boy between 5 and 17 years old in good health. Material for sequencing was blood. The chain is built from TRBV5-5 and TRBJ2-7, with 11 bases aligning to TRBD1. In nucleotides, the CDR3 is TGTGCCAGCGGCGTGCGGACAGGGGGCGTTCTTAACTACGAGCAGTGCTTC. This codes for CASGVRTGGVLNYEQCF.